The 9 T cell receptor beta chains listed next were all sequenced from one sample in a study of shared clonotypes between healthy human individuals. Only in-frame clones appear in the TCRdb table, and some are missing; sequencing was by immunoSEQ multiplex PCR. This sample has around 640,000 clones, with about 96% found just once. In the naive CD8 group, cells lacked CD45RO and were positively selected for CCR7, so terminally differentiated effector memory CD45RA+ cells were left out. The sequencing input was naive CD8+ T cells sorted from blood. These TCRs come from a woman younger than 45 in good health.

This clone is a singleton in its sample. Other DNA sequences in this sample translate to the same CDR3. DNA of the CDR3: TGTGCCAGCAGCTTAGGGTCAGGGTCCTCCTACGAGCAGTACTTC. Translation: CASSLGSGSSYEQYF. V is TRBV11-2 and J is TRBJ2-7, with D possibly being TRBD1 (5 bases). The CDR3 runs to 15 residues. The germline gives CDR1 SGHAT, CDR2 FQNNGV. V was pared by 1 base and J by 0 bases, with 10 bases between.

The chain is built from TRBV19 and TRBJ2-3; the match to TRBD1 covers 7 bases. This CDR3 comprises 17 residues. The germline V gene encodes CDR1 LNHDA and CDR2 SQIVND (reference sequence). With V trimmed by 6 bases and J by 7 bases, 19 bases remained unmatched. The CDR3 DNA reads TGTGCCAGTAGCGCCGCTCCCGGGACAGAAACTAGGCATACGCAGTATTTT. It yields the protein CASSAAPGTETRHTQYF.

This rearrangement joins TRBV27 to TRBJ1-2; D is undetermined. The CDR3 runs 13 residues. Trimming stripped 6 bases from V and 5 bases from J, with 13 bases between. Germline V gene sequence: CDR1 MNHEY, CDR2 SMNVEV (reference sequence). CDR3 nucleotides: TGTGCCAGCAGCCACACCAAGTCTTATGGCTACACCTTC. Amino acid sequence: CASSHTKSYGYTF.

This sequence joins TRBV28 and TRBJ2-5; D not resolved. The J call may be mistaken, given a closer DNA end match to TRBJ2-7. In germline, CDR1 is MDHEN, CDR2 SYDVKM. The CDR3 covers 13 residues. CDR3 sequence: CASSYAPFYEQYF. The CDR3 DNA reads as TGTGCCAGCAGTTATGCCCCCTTCTACGAGCAGTACTTC.

This clone was seen only once. The genes are TRBV4-1 and TRBJ2-1; TRBD2 aligns across 7 bases. V dropped 0 bases and J dropped 4; count of bases not matched to a gene: 3. The CDR3 runs 15 residues. CDR1 MGHRA and CDR2 YSYEKL come from the germline V gene. CDR3 coding DNA: TGCGCCAGCAGCCAAGAGGAACTAGCGTACAATGAGCAGTTCTTC. Translated, it gives CASSQEELAYNEQFF.

This clone was observed once. The chain couples TRBV2 to TRBJ2-7; no clear D gene. V was cut by 1 base and J by 3 bases, with 7 bases left in between. This CDR3 region has 13 residues. Germline V lookup: CDR1 SNHLY, CDR2 FYNNEI. The CDR3 region has the DNA TGTGCCAGCAGTGAAGATTCCGGCTACGAGCAGTACTTC. Protein product: CASSEDSGYEQYF.

V gene TRBV9 combines with J gene TRBJ2-1, with D tentatively TRBD1 (6 bases). The CDR3 covers 13 residues. Trimming shortened V by 0 bases and J by 10 bases, and 11 bases separated the two germline ends. Germline V lookup: CDR1 SGDLS, CDR2 YYNGEE. CDR3: CASSVAGTPEQFF. DNA for the CDR3: TGTGCCAGCAGCGTAGCAGGGACACCGGAGCAGTTCTTC.

V and J are TRBV9 and TRBJ2-7, with D tentatively TRBD2 (6 bases). V lost 2 bases to trimming and J lost 0 bases, with 9 bases between them. This CDR3 region has 14 residues. Germline V gene lookup returns CDR1 SGDLS and CDR2 YYNGEE. CDR3 DNA sequence: TGTGCCAGCAGCGTCGGGACTGACTCCTACGAGCAGTACTTC. Protein: CASSVGTDSYEQYF. The full variable domain, in which reference TRBV9 and TRBJ2-7 provide the parts outside the CDR3, is DSGVTQTPKHLITATGQRVTLRCSPRSGDLSVYWYQQSLDQGLQFLIQYYNGEERAKGNILERFSAQQFPDLHSELNLSSLELGDSALYFCASSVGTDSYEQYFGPGTRLTVT.

This clone was seen once. This chain uses TRBV19 with TRBJ2-7, with a tentative D call TRBD2 (6 bases). Between the trimmed V and J ends, which lost 6 bases and 0 bases, there was a span of 12 bases. The CDR3 is 14 amino acids. Germline V lookup: CDR1 LNHDA, CDR2 SQIVND (reference sequence). CDR3 nucleotides: TGTGCCAGTAGCCCCGCCGGGAGCTCCTACGAGCAGTACTTC. Amino acid sequence: CASSPAGSSYEQYF.